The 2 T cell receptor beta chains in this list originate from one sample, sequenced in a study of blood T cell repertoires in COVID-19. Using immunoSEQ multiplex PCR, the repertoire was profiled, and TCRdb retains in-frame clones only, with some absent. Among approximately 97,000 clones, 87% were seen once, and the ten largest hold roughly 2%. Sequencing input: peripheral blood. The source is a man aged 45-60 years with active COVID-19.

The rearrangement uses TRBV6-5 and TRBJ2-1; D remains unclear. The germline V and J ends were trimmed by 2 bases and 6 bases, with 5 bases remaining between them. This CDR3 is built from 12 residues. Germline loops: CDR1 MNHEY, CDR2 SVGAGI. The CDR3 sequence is CASSYGSNEQFF. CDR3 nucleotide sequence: TGTGCCAGCAGTTACGGCAGCAATGAGCAGTTCTTC.

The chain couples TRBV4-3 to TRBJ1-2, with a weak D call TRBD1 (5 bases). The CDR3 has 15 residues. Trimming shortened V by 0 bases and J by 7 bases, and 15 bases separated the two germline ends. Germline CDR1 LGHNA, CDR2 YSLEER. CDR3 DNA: TGCGCCAGCAGCCAAGATTTCAAGGGGCCGGGTGGCTACACCTTC. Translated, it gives CASSQDFKGPGGYTF.